Following are 21 T cell receptor beta chains from one sample sequenced in a study of shared clonotypes between healthy human individuals. Profiled with immunoSEQ multiplex PCR; TCRdb holds only in-frame clones, not every one. The sample lists about 490,000 clones, 78% occurring once. The material sequenced was PBMCs. The source of these receptors is a woman aged 35 to 49 in good health. Some clones in this sample may be carry-over from other donors' samples.

This clone was seen more than once but under ten times. V usage is TRBV4-3 and J usage is TRBJ1-1, with D possibly TRBD1 on 5 matching bases. Looked up from germline, CDR1 is LGHNA and CDR2 is YSLEER. V was shortened by 3 bases and J by 11 bases, with 10 bases between the two germline ends. The CDR3 is 11 residues long. CDR3 sequence: CASSQGGVAFF. CDR3 sequence (DNA): TGCGCCAGCAGCCAGGGGGGGGTGGCTTTCTTT.

This chain uses TRBV27 with TRBJ2-1, with 9 bases matching TRBD2. CDR3 length equals 17 residues. With 0 bases clipped from V and 3 bases from J, the junction kept 6 bases outside the gene matches. Germline CDR1 MNHEY, CDR2 SMNVEV (reference sequence). The CDR3 DNA sequence: TGTGCCAGCAGTTTATCTCCTAGCGGGATTGTCTACAATGAGCAGTTCTTC. Encoded protein: CASSLSPSGIVYNEQFF.

This clone was observed a single time. The V and J genes are TRBV11-2 and TRBJ1-2, with a possible D match to TRBD1 (5 bases). The CDR3 is 15 residues long. Trimming left V 4 bases short and J 5 bases short, with 17 bases between. CDR1 is SGHAT and CDR2 is FQNNGV in the germline V gene. CDR3 sequence reads: CASSSYRRPDYGYTF. In DNA, the CDR3 is TGTGCCAGCAGCTCTTACAGGAGGCCTGATTATGGCTACACCTTC.

The genes are TRBV6-5 and TRBJ1-4, with 7 positions matching TRBD1. Looked up from germline, CDR1 is MNHEY and CDR2 is SVGAGI. This CDR3 is built from 13 residues. V lost 5 bases to trimming and J lost 10 bases; unmatched junction nucleotides: 7. This chain's CDR3 is CASSTRQGAKLFF. Here the CDR3 DNA reads TGTGCCAGCAGTACACGACAGGGAGCAAAACTGTTTTTT.

The rearrangement links TRBV10-2 to TRBJ2-5, with 7 bases that match TRBD1. Germline assignment: CDR1 WSHSY and CDR2 SAAADI. The CDR3 is 12 amino acids. The J segment lost 4 bases and the V segment lost 8 bases, leaving 4 bases of the junction unmatched. The CDR3 region has the DNA TGCGCCAGCGGCAACAGGGGAGAGACCCAGTACTTC. Encoded protein: CASGNRGETQYF.

The rearrangement links TRBV6-5 to TRBJ2-1, with TRBD2 matching 10 bases. The V segment lost 6 bases and the J segment 4 bases; nucleotides outside the gene matches: 6. There are 15 residues in the CDR3. The germline V gene has CDR1 MNHEY and CDR2 SVGAGI. CDR3 sequence (DNA): TGTGCCAGCAGCCCTAGCGGGAGAGGGTACAATGAGCAGTTCTTC. The encoded protein is CASSPSGRGYNEQFF.

The chain carries TRBV5-1 and TRBJ2-7, with 10 positions matching TRBD2. V trimming: 0 bases; J trimming: 3 bases; junction bases outside the gene matches: 0. The CDR3 totals 14 residues. The germline V gene has CDR1 SGHRS and CDR2 YFSETQ. The CDR3 region is CASSLGTSGYEQYF. Written as DNA, the CDR3 is TGCGCCAGCAGCTTGGGGACTAGCGGCTACGAGCAGTACTTC.

The chain joins TRBV2 to TRBJ2-4, with unresolved D. The CDR3 is 14 residues long. Trimming took 2 bases from V and 3 from J, leaving 8 bases between them. Germline assignment: CDR1 SNHLY and CDR2 FYNNEI. CDR3 loop: CASSESVGKNIQYF. Written as DNA, the CDR3 is TGTGCCAGCAGTGAAAGCGTCGGCAAAAACATTCAGTACTTC.

This clone qualifies as medium-sized. The same CDR3 arises from other DNA sequences in this sample as well. The genes are TRBV28 and TRBJ1-1; D is perhaps TRBD1 (5 bases). Germline V gene lookup returns CDR1 MDHEN and CDR2 SYDVKM. Trimming cost V 2 bases and J 4 bases, with 23 bases left between them. This CDR3 region has 18 residues. CDR3 nucleotides: TGTGCCAGCAGTTTACCTACCTCCACTAGGGGCGCGGTCACTGAAGCTTTCTTT. Translating it yields CASSLPTSTRGAVTEAFF.

V usage is TRBV28 and J usage is TRBJ2-7; D uncertain. The ends were cut back, 4 bases at V and 3 bases at J, with 22 bases in the middle. Germline V gene lookup returns CDR1 MDHEN and CDR2 SYDVKM. The CDR3 is 17 residues long. The CDR3 loop is CASSYTLAYPFHYEQYF. CDR3 nucleotide sequence: TGTGCCAGCAGTTATACGTTGGCTTACCCGTTTCACTACGAGCAGTACTTC.

This clone has at least ten counts. The sample holds other DNA sequences that translate to the same CDR3. This chain uses TRBV30 with TRBJ1-1, with TRBD1 identical over 7 bases. This CDR3 region has 14 residues. Germline trimming cut 3 bases from V and 3 bases from J; bases unmatched to any gene: 7. The germline V gene has CDR1 GTSNPN and CDR2 SVGIG (reference sequence). CDR3 coding DNA: TGTGCCTGGAGACAGGGGAGGGCGTACACTGAAGCTTTCTTT. It yields the protein CAWRQGRAYTEAFF.

The V and J genes are TRBV9 and TRBJ1-5; 7 bases fit TRBD1. The CDR3 has 15 amino acids. From germline, CDR1 is SGDLS and CDR2 YYNGEE. V trimming: 0 bases; J trimming: 4 bases; junction bases outside the gene matches: 4. The CDR3 nucleotides read TGTGCCAGCAGCGTAGCCGGGACAGAGAATCAGCCCCAGCATTTT. This sequence encodes CASSVAGTENQPQHF.

The chain uses TRBV7-2 and TRBJ2-7; 10 bases align to TRBD2. The germline V gene encodes CDR1 SGHTA and CDR2 FQGNSA. With V trimmed by 5 bases and J by 3 bases, 7 bases remained unmatched. This CDR3 is built from 15 residues. The CDR3 DNA reads TGTGCCAGCAGCGAATCTAGCGGGAGTAACTACGAGCAGTACTTC. Translation: CASSESSGSNYEQYF.

The chain uses TRBV28 and TRBJ1-3; no firm D call. V gave up 1 base and J gave up 0 bases, with 7 bases separating them. The CDR3 is 15 residues long. Germline-derived CDR1 and CDR2 are MDHEN and SYDVKM. This CDR3 reads CASSLSLNSGNTIYF. DNA for the CDR3: TGTGCCAGCAGTTTATCCCTCAACTCTGGAAACACCATATATTTT.

The chain joins TRBV10-3 to TRBJ1-6; TRBD1 agrees at 9 bases. Unmatched junction bases numbered 3, after V lost 1 base and J lost 5 bases. CDR1 ENHRY and CDR2 SYGVKD come from the germline V gene. CDR3 length: 16 amino acids. The DNA for the CDR3 is TGTGCCATCAGTGAGTACCGGGACAGGGATAATTCACCCCTCCACTTT. This gives the protein CAISEYRDRDNSPLHF.

This clone was counted once. V and J are TRBV18 and TRBJ2-5; TRBD2 matches at 7 bases. This CDR3 has 16 amino acids. The V gene's germline CDR1 is KGHSH and CDR2 LQKENI. The V gene end was trimmed by 3 bases and the J gene end by 1 base; junction bases not matched to a gene: 8. This CDR3 is CASSPSAGDIQETQYF. CDR3 sequence (DNA): TGTGCCAGCTCACCCAGTGCGGGAGACATCCAAGAGACCCAGTACTTC.

This clone is a singleton in its sample. The chain has TRBV19 and TRBJ2-7, with 7 bases aligning to TRBD2. From germline, CDR1 is LNHDA and CDR2 SQIVND (reference sequence). The CDR3 contains 15 residues. After removal of 4 bases from V and 0 bases from J, the junction contained 6 bases not matched to a gene. The CDR3 sequence is CASSTLAATSYEQYF. The CDR3 DNA is TGTGCCAGTAGTACGCTAGCGGCAACCTCCTACGAGCAGTACTTC. Complete variable domain (other parts from reference TRBV19 and TRBJ2-7): DGGITQSPKYLFRKEGQNVTLSCEQNLNHDAMYWYRQDPGQGLRLIYYSQIVNDFQKGDIAEGYSVSREKKESFPLTVTSAQKNPTAFYLCASSTLAATSYEQYFGPGTRLTVT.

This clone occurred a few times. The rearrangement uses TRBV19 and TRBJ2-5, with D possibly matching TRBD1 (6 bases). This CDR3 is 13 amino acids long. The germline V and J ends were trimmed by 5 bases and 4 bases, with 11 bases remaining between them. Germline V gives CDR1 LNHDA, CDR2 SQIVND (reference sequence). Here the CDR3 DNA reads TGTGCCAGTAGTGATACAGGGTTAGAGACCCAGTACTTC. This sequence encodes CASSDTGLETQYF. Combining the CDR3 with reference TRBV19 and TRBJ2-5 gives the whole variable domain DGGITQSPKYLFRKEGQNVTLSCEQNLNHDAMYWYRQDPGQGLRLIYYSQIVNDFQKGDIAEGYSVSREKKESFPLTVTSAQKNPTAFYLCASSDTGLETQYFGPGTRLLVL.

The chain combines TRBV28 with TRBJ1-1; TRBD1 matches at 7 bases. The CDR3 is made up of 13 amino acids. J was trimmed by 3 bases and V by 10 bases; bases with no gene match: 8. Germline CDR1 is MDHEN and CDR2 is SYDVKM. CDR3 nucleotides: TGTGCCACTGGGACAGCGACATACACTGAAGCTTTCTTT. It encodes CATGTATYTEAFF.

The chain carries TRBV18 and TRBJ1-1; D is perhaps TRBD1 (5 bases). This CDR3 spans 16 amino acids. Trimming removed 6 bases from V and 4 bases from J, with 21 bases in between. Per germline, CDR1 KGHSH and CDR2 LQKENI. CDR3 sequence (DNA): TGTGCCAGCTCCCCGGGGGGACCGAGGACGAGCACTGAAGCTTTCTTT. Translated, it gives CASSPGGPRTSTEAFF.

The chain is built from TRBV10-3 and TRBJ2-5; a possible D gene is TRBD2 (5 bases). V was pared by 4 bases and J by 2 bases, with 8 bases between. This CDR3 has 13 amino acids. Germline lookup yields CDR1 ENHRY and CDR2 SYGVKD. CDR3 region: CAISVRGQETQYF. In DNA, the CDR3 is TGTGCCATCAGTGTCCGGGGTCAAGAGACCCAGTACTTC.